What follows are 32 T cell receptor beta chains derived from one specimen sequenced in a study of T cells in women clearing cervical HPV infection. Produced via immunoSEQ multiplex PCR; TCRdb's table is partial and in-frame only. The sample totals under 25,000 clones. Sequenced: blood buffy coat. Receptors were obtained from a woman aged 18 to 75 with a cervical HPV16 infection that either progressed to CIN3+ or cleared (not recorded which).

Notes on this clone: The read comes to an end 3 residues before the CDR3 does, leaving the germline J gene to fill in the end. The chain carries TRBV10-3 and TRBJ1-2, with 11 bases fitting TRBD1. Losses at the gene ends were 5 bases for V and 6 bases for J; bases not matched to a gene: 2. From germline, CDR1 is ENHRY and CDR2 SYGVKD. This CDR3 spans 13 amino acids. The covered CDR3 bases are TGTGCCATCAGTCAGGGACAGGGGGATGGC. Translated: CAISQGQGDG. The entire CDR3 protein reads CAISQGQGDGYTF.

On this clone itself: The read comes to an end 3 residues before the CDR3 does, leaving the germline J gene to fill in the end. This chain uses TRBV5-1 with TRBJ2-1; 11 nucleotides match TRBD2. This CDR3 has 15 amino acids. Looked up from germline, CDR1 is SGHRS and CDR2 is YFSETQ. V dropped 1 base and J dropped 8; count of bases not matched to a gene: 5. The CDR3 bases that were read are TGCGCCAGCAGCTTGAGTGGGACTAGCGGTCATGAG. Residues: CASSLSGTSGHE. The full CDR3 sequence reads CASSLSGTSGHEQFF.

Partial CDR3 DNA: TGCAGTGCTCACACAGGGGCAGAAGACGAG. Translated: CSAHTGAEDE. The CDR3 in its entirety is CSAHTGAEDEQYF. V and J are TRBV20-1 and TRBJ2-7, with 7 bases identical to TRBD1. The read ends 3 residues shy of where the CDR3 ends; the end is completed using the germline J gene. Looked up from germline, CDR1 is DFQATT and CDR2 is SNEGSKA (reference sequence). The J segment lost 5 bases and the V segment lost 5 bases, leaving 9 bases of the junction unmatched. The CDR3 contains 13 residues.

As concerns this clone: Read sequence stops 3 residues before the CDR3 end, and the germline J gene provides the missing end. The V call is TRBV7-8, the J call TRBJ1-5; unclear D gene. V lost 5 bases and J 2 bases, leaving 16 bases between the germline ends. Per the germline V gene, CDR1 is SGHVS and CDR2 is FQNEAQ. This CDR3 has 16 residues. The DNA read from the CDR3 is TGTGCCAGCAGCCCCCGTCGAGCGATCGGCAATCAGCCC. Translation gives CASSPRRAIGNQP. The whole CDR3 region reads CASSPRRAIGNQPQHF.

Worth noting for this clone: The CDR3 extends 3 residues past the end of the read, so its final part is completed from the germline J gene. The rearrangement links TRBV23-1 to TRBJ2-3; a possible D gene is TRBD1 (5 bases). Being an ORF, TRBV23-1 has a function that is uncertain. The CDR3 consists of 18 residues. CDR3 sequence: CASSRVPSRVKVRETQYF. The sequenced CDR3 bases are TGCGCCAGCAGCCGCGTGCCCTCCAGGGTGAAGGTTCGAGAGACG.

Note on this clone: The CDR3 end lies 3 residues beyond the end of the read and is filled in from the germline J gene. The chain carries TRBV7-9 and TRBJ1-5, with a weak D call TRBD1 (6 bases). Germline CDR1 reads SEHNR; CDR2 reads FQNEAQ (reference sequence). This CDR3 has 15 amino acids. Trimming shortened V by 4 bases and J by 4 bases, and 14 bases separated the two germline ends. The sequenced CDR3 bases are TGTGCCAGCAGCTCGGACCCTCAGGGGAATCAGCCC. Translating gives CASSSDPQGNQP. The CDR3 in its entirety is CASSSDPQGNQPQHF.

To note about this clone: At one of its ends the junction is not consistent with the germline gene, which may arise from a read error. The observed sequence ends 3 residues before the CDR3 terminus, with the missing tail filled in from the germline J gene. This CDR3 is also generated by other DNA sequences in the sample. V and J are TRBV30 and TRBJ1-3, with D perhaps TRBD1 (5 bases). The V gene's germline CDR1 is GTSNPN and CDR2 SVGIG (reference sequence). This CDR3 has 13 amino acids. The CDR3 DNA, read in part, is TGTGCCGAAAGCAGGGAATTGGGAAACACG. Residues: CAESRELGNT. The whole CDR3 protein reads CAESRELGNTIYF.

Comment on this clone: With the read ending 3 residues before the CDR3 end, the germline J gene is used to fill in that end. The J gene is TRBJ2-2, the V gene TRBV14; 7 bases align to TRBD1. The CDR3 totals 15 residues. Germline CDR1 SGHDN, CDR2 FVKESK. The CDR3 region is CASSQGGQFHSPLFF. CDR3 bases read: TGTGCCAGCAGCCAAGGGGGACAGTTCCATTCACCG.

On this clone: The read ends 3 residues early relative to the CDR3; the germline J gene fills the gap. This chain connects TRBV19 to TRBJ2-3, with TRBD1 matching over 9 bases. The CDR3 extends over 14 amino acids. Germline-derived CDR1 and CDR2 are LNHDA and SQIVND (reference sequence). CDR3 amino acids: CASRPWTGEETQYF. The CDR3 DNA, read in part, is TGTGCCAGTAGACCCTGGACAGGGGAAGAGACG.

On this clone: Read data end 3 residues before the CDR3 end; the end is taken from the germline J gene. V and J are TRBV6-1 and TRBJ2-3; TRBD1 matches 7 bases. V lost 4 bases to trimming and J lost 0 bases; unmatched junction nucleotides: 4. Germline loops: CDR1 MNHNS, CDR2 SASEGT. CDR3 size: 15 residues. CDR3 DNA (partial): TGTGCCAGCAGTGGGGACAGAATTAGCACAGATACG. It codes for CASSGDRISTDT. The whole CDR3 sequence reads CASSGDRISTDTQYF.

Details on this clone: The read halts 3 residues ahead of the CDR3 end, with the missing end drawn from the germline J gene. The chain carries TRBV19 and TRBJ1-1; 10 bases are shared with TRBD1. Germline loops: CDR1 LNHDA, CDR2 SQIVND (reference sequence). CDR3 length equals 15 residues. With V trimmed by 8 bases and J by 4 bases, 10 bases remained unmatched. The CDR3 DNA, read in part, is TGTGCCAGTGGTACCCTCGACAGGGGGCTCACTGAA. As protein: CASGTLDRGLTE. The full CDR3 is CASGTLDRGLTEAFF.

As concerns this clone: The CDR3 end lies 3 residues beyond the end of the read and is filled in from the germline J gene. This rearrangement joins TRBV25-1 to TRBJ1-2; D might be TRBD1 (5 bases). Germline V CDR1 and CDR2: MGHDK, SYGVNS. Trimming removed 5 bases from V and 4 bases from J, with 11 bases in between. The CDR3 runs 13 residues. The CDR3 spells CASSKGQPYGYTF. Partial CDR3 DNA: TGTGCCAGCAGTAAGGGGCAACCCTATGGC.

The CDR3 DNA, read in part, is TGTGCCAGTAGTCGACAGGGAGTGGGCGGT. It codes for CASSRQGVGG. The whole CDR3 protein reads CASSRQGVGGQYF. The chain carries TRBV19 and TRBJ2-4; TRBD1 matches 7 bases. Coverage ceases 3 residues before the CDR3 finishes, and the germline J gene fills in the end. The germline CDR1 and CDR2 sequences are LNHDA and SQIVND (reference sequence). The CDR3 has 13 amino acids.

To note about this clone: With the read ending 3 residues before the CDR3 end, the germline J gene is used to fill in that end. The chain is built from TRBV19 and TRBJ1-5, with D maybe TRBD1 (5 bases). Per the germline V gene, CDR1 is LNHDA and CDR2 is SQIVND (reference sequence). CDR3 size: 17 residues. Partial CDR3 DNA: TGTGCCAGTAGTCCTCCTCTTCTAGCGGGGGAAACAGATCCC. Its protein product is CASSPPLLAGETDP. The full CDR3 reads CASSPPLLAGETDPQHF.

As regards this clone: The sequence runs out 3 residues before the end of the CDR3; the remainder is reconstructed from the germline J gene. The V and J genes are TRBV7-8 and TRBJ1-6; a weak D match, TRBD1 (5 bases). V shed 4 bases and J shed 6 bases, with 16 bases lying between them. Germline CDR1 reads SGHVS; CDR2 reads FQNEAQ. The CDR3 is made up of 16 amino acids. Incomplete CDR3 DNA: TGTGCCAGCAGCTATCAGGGTGGAGAAGGTAATTCACCC. Its protein is CASSYQGGEGNSP. The CDR3 in its entirety is CASSYQGGEGNSPLHF.

Points on this clone: The read stops 3 residues short of the end of the CDR3; the missing end is completed from the germline J gene. The rearrangement uses TRBV18 and TRBJ2-5; D may be TRBD1 (6 bases). This CDR3 has 13 residues. The germline V gene encodes CDR1 KGHSH and CDR2 LQKENI. Trimming pared 4 bases from V and 5 bases from J, leaving 11 bases between. CDR3: CASSQNQGETQYF. The CDR3 bases that were read are TGTGCCAGCTCACAAAATCAGGGGGAGACC.

A word on this clone: The read finishes 3 residues shy of the CDR3 end, and the germline J gene is used to complete it. The V gene is TRBV19, the J gene TRBJ2-7, with 10 bases lining up with TRBD2. The germline CDR1 and CDR2 sequences are LNHDA and SQIVND (reference sequence). V lost 5 bases and J lost 5; bases outside the gene matches: 3. The CDR3 runs to 13 residues. The covered CDR3 bases are TGTGCCAGTAGTGGTCTAGCGGGGGACGAG. This codes for CASSGLAGDE. The entire CDR3 protein reads CASSGLAGDEQYF.

This clone is labeled medium-sized based on frequency. The read halts 3 residues ahead of the CDR3 end, with the missing end drawn from the germline J gene. V and J are TRBV6-2 or TRBV6-3 and TRBJ2-3; 12 bases agree with TRBD2. Trimming removed 7 bases from V and 6 bases from J; junction bases left unmatched: 5. CDR3 length: 14 amino acids. Per germline, CDR1 MNHEY and CDR2 SVGEGT. The covered CDR3 bases are TGTGCCAGCACCCTAGCGGGGGGGCCTGATACG. Translated: CASTLAGGPDT. The CDR3 in full is CASTLAGGPDTQYF.

On this clone: The read falls 3 residues short of the CDR3 end, and the missing part is taken from the germline J gene. The genes are TRBV7-9 and TRBJ2-7; 7 bases fit TRBD2. CDR1 is SEHNR and CDR2 is FQNEAQ in the germline V gene (reference sequence). The V gene end was trimmed by 5 bases and the J gene end by 6 bases; junction bases not matched to a gene: 7. CDR3 length: 13 residues. CDR3 bases read: TGTGCCAGCAGCGCCTCGGGGGGAGGCGAG. Its protein product is CASSASGGGE. The CDR3 in its entirety is CASSASGGGEQYF. The full variable domain, its missing parts supplied by reference TRBV7-9 and TRBJ2-7, is DTGVSQNPRHKITKRGQNVTFRCDPISEHNRLYWYRQTLGQGPEFLTYFQNEAQLEKSRLLSDRFSAERPKGSFSTLEIQRTEQGDSAMYLCASSASGGGEQYFGPGTRLTVT.

CDR3 bases read: TGTGCCATCAGTGACCCAGGTAGCAATCAGCCC. It translates to CAISDPGSNQP. The whole CDR3 sequence is CAISDPGSNQPQHF. V gene TRBV10-3 combines with J gene TRBJ1-5; D unclear. The CDR3 is cut off 3 residues early in the read; its end comes from the germline J gene. The CDR3 consists of 14 residues. Germline CDR1 ENHRY, CDR2 SYGVKD. V lost 3 bases, J lost 0 bases, and 6 bases lay in between.

A word on this clone: The read ends 3 residues early relative to the CDR3; the germline J gene fills the gap. The chain employs TRBV7-9 and TRBJ2-3, with D unclear. The CDR3 runs 15 residues. CDR1 is SEHNR, CDR2 FQNEAQ, per germline (reference sequence). The sequenced CDR3 bases are TGTGCCAGCAGCCAACCTCCGCGAGTTCAAGAGACG. Its translation: CASSQPPRVQET. The entire CDR3 protein is CASSQPPRVQETQYF.

The CDR3 DNA, read in part, is TGTGCCAGTACCTTCATGGGGACAGCAGTTTCTAACTATGGC. Protein: CASTFMGTAVSNYG. Given in full, the CDR3 is CASTFMGTAVSNYGYTF. This rearrangement joins TRBV19 to TRBJ1-2; TRBD1 aligns across 7 bases. The CDR3 end falls 3 residues outside the read, so it is completed with the germline J gene. From germline, CDR1 is LNHDA and CDR2 SQIVND (reference sequence). Losses at the gene ends were 7 bases for V and 0 bases for J; bases not matched to a gene: 14. The CDR3 runs to 17 residues.

About this clone: With the read ending 3 residues before the CDR3 end, the germline J gene is used to fill in that end. The chain couples TRBV20-1 to TRBJ1-4; the D gene is possibly TRBD1 (6 bases). The CDR3 consists of 15 residues. Germline V CDR1 and CDR2: DFQATT, SNEGSKA (reference sequence). CDR3 DNA (partial): TGCAGTGCTGGGAACGCGGACAGCGTCCATTCACCA. Amino acids: CSAGNADSVHSP. The CDR3 in its entirety is CSAGNADSVHSPLFF.

Points on this clone: Read coverage stops 3 residues before the CDR3 terminus; the germline J gene supplies the remainder. The chain links TRBV20-1 to TRBJ2-7, with unresolved D. Germline values: CDR1 DFQATT, CDR2 SNEGSKA (reference sequence). The germline V and J ends were trimmed by 2 bases and 6 bases, with 14 bases remaining between them. The CDR3 is 13 residues long. CDR3 bases read: TGCAGTGCTAGACCGACCGGCTCAGGCGAG. Protein: CSARPTGSGE. The full CDR3 is CSARPTGSGEQYF.

Points on this clone: The CDR3 goes on 3 residues after the read ends, and that part is filled in from the germline J gene. The chain joins TRBV2 to TRBJ1-2, with 7 bases identical to TRBD1. After removal of 6 bases from V and 4 bases from J, the junction contained 11 bases not matched to a gene. This CDR3 is built from 15 residues. Germline CDR1 SNHLY, CDR2 FYNNEI. The CDR3 loop reads CASRVDRDRFYGYTF. The sequenced part of the CDR3 DNA is TGTGCCAGCAGGGTAGATCGGGACAGATTCTATGGC.

With respect to this clone: The CDR3 is cut off 3 residues early in the read; its end comes from the germline J gene. This chain uses TRBV19 with TRBJ2-3; D is uncertain. CDR3 length: 14 amino acids. In germline, CDR1 is LNHDA, CDR2 SQIVND (reference sequence). The covered CDR3 bases are TGTGCCAGTAGTAGGGCGACAACCGAAGAGACG. Its protein is CASSRATTEET. The whole CDR3 sequence is CASSRATTEETQYF. The entire variable domain, with the rest obtained from reference TRBV19 and TRBJ2-3, is as follows: DGGITQSPKYLFRKEGQNVTLSCEQNLNHDAMYWYRQDPGQGLRLIYYSQIVNDFQKGDIAEGYSVSREKKESFPLTVTSAQKNPTAFYLCASSRATTEETQYFGPGTRLTVL.

Details on this clone: The missing CDR3 end, 3 residues past where the read stops, is filled in from the germline J gene. This chain uses TRBV28 with TRBJ2-1, with 7 bases matching TRBD2. Germline V gene sequence: CDR1 MDHEN, CDR2 SYDVKM. This CDR3 has 17 amino acids. The trim removed 7 bases at V and 5 bases at J, leaving 17 bases unmatched. The DNA read from the CDR3 is TGTGCCAGCACCCCGGTAGTCGGAGTAGCGGGCCACAATGAG. Residues: CASTPVVGVAGHNE. The whole CDR3 protein reads CASTPVVGVAGHNEQFF.

Worth noting for this clone: Sequencing ends 3 residues short of the CDR3 end; the germline J gene provides the rest. This chain joins TRBV6-2 or TRBV6-3 and TRBJ2-3; a possible D gene is TRBD1 (6 bases). The CDR3 is 15 residues long. The germline CDR1 and CDR2 sequences are MNHEY and SVGEGT. Trimming removed 4 bases at V and 0 bases at J, with 11 bases between. CDR3 bases read: TGTGCCAGCAGTTTGGACAGCTCTAGCACAGATACG. Translating it yields CASSLDSSSTDT. The complete CDR3 sequence is CASSLDSSSTDTQYF.

This clone is labeled medium-sized based on frequency. The missing CDR3 end, 3 residues past where the read stops, is filled in from the germline J gene. The chain uses TRBV6-1 and TRBJ2-3; 8 nucleotides line up with TRBD1. The CDR3 runs to 17 residues. Germline CDR1 MNHNS, CDR2 SASEGT. With 2 bases clipped from V and 2 bases from J, the junction kept 9 bases outside the gene matches. This CDR3 reads CASSENGDRLPTDTQYF. The DNA read from the CDR3 is TGTGCCAGCAGTGAAAATGGGGACAGGCTTCCCACAGATACG.

Comment on this clone: The observed sequence ends 3 residues before the CDR3 terminus, with the missing tail filled in from the germline J gene. The chain couples TRBV20-1 to TRBJ2-5; the match to TRBD2 covers 7 bases. This CDR3 spans 14 amino acids. Germline V gives CDR1 DFQATT, CDR2 SNEGSKA (reference sequence). The trim removed 1 base at V and 4 bases at J, leaving 6 bases unmatched. Incomplete CDR3 DNA: TGCAGTGCTAGAGGGGGGGGGAGACGAGAGACC. Its protein product is CSARGGGRRET. The whole CDR3 protein reads CSARGGGRRETQYF.

Regarding this clone: The CDR3 is cut off 3 residues early in the read; its end comes from the germline J gene. The rearrangement joins TRBV10-3 to TRBJ1-2, with TRBD1 identical over 8 bases. The CDR3 runs to 13 residues. Germline V CDR1 and CDR2: ENHRY, SYGVKD. Trimming at V came to 7 bases and at J to 5 bases, leaving 6 bases not matched to a gene. The chain's CDR3 is CAINGQGSYGYTF. The sequenced CDR3 bases are TGTGCCATCAACGGACAGGGTTCGTATGGC.

Details on this clone: The read comes to an end 3 residues before the CDR3 does, leaving the germline J gene to fill in the end. This sequence joins TRBV5-1 and TRBJ1-6; a weak D match, TRBD1 (6 bases). Trimming took off 5 bases at V and 9 bases at J, with 21 bases between the two ends. Looked up from germline, CDR1 is SGHRS and CDR2 is YFSETQ. The CDR3 length is 16 residues. CDR3 DNA, as far as it was read: TGCGCCAGCAGGTCTTCGTCGGGACACTTGTCTTCACCC. This gives the protein CASRSSSGHLSSP. In full, the CDR3 is CASRSSSGHLSSPLHF.